These 25 T cell receptor beta chains originate from one sample sequenced in a study of spatial heterogeneity in lung cancer. Via MiXCR, TCRdb re-called the 5' RACE reads, giving one row per CDR3 protein. The sample shows about 52,000 distinct CDR3 sequences, less than 9% of them seen only once. Time point noted: blood at routine non-recurrence follow-up after resection. No cell sorting; template was whole RNA from tumor, lung tissue or PBMC. This sample comprised PBMCs, obtained at follow-up. These receptors were obtained from a female donor with early-stage non-small cell lung cancer.

Ten or more counts support this clonotype. This sequence joins TRBV27 and TRBJ2-2; D remains unclear. CDR3 size: 16 residues. V was trimmed by 10 bases and J by 4 bases, leaving 22 bases between them. CDR1 MNHEY and CDR2 SMNVEV come from the germline V gene (reference sequence). CDR3: CATTRLPGGSTGELFF. The CDR3 region has the DNA TGTGCCACCACTCGCCTTCCGGGTGGTTCCACCGGGGAGCTGTTTTTT.

As concerns this clonotype: A much larger clone differs by one base, so this may be a read error. The V call is TRBV5-5, the J call TRBJ2-3, with no clear D. Germline-derived CDR1 and CDR2 are SGHKS and YYEKEE (reference sequence). CDR3 size: 14 residues. V lost 4 bases and J lost 2, with 11 bases in between. CDR3 in amino acids: CASSLDAATDTQYF. CDR3 sequence (DNA): TGTGCCAGCAGCCTAGATGCAGCCACAGATACGCAGTATTTT. Full variable domain (rest looked up from reference TRBV5-5 and TRBJ2-3): DAGVTQSPTHLIKTRGQQVTLRCSPISGHKSVSWYQQVLGQGPQFIFQYYEKEERGRGNFPDRFSARQFPNYSSELNVNALLLGDSALYLCASSLDAATDTQYFGPGTRLTVL.

This clonotype was found many times. This chain connects TRBV20-1 to TRBJ2-2, with 7 bases aligning to TRBD2. The CDR3 length is 15 residues. Trimming at V came to 3 bases and at J to 1 base, leaving 5 bases not matched to a gene. CDR1 is DFQATT and CDR2 is SNEGSKA in the germline V gene (reference sequence). For the CDR3, the DNA is TGCAGTGCTAGGGCAGGCGGGGGGAACACCGGGGAGCTGTTTTTT. Amino acids: CSARAGGGNTGELFF.

The chain carries TRBV20-1 and TRBJ2-3; 9 bases line up with TRBD2. This CDR3 has 16 residues. V gave up 0 bases and J gave up 2 bases; unmatched junction bases: 6. CDR1 and CDR2 from the germline V gene are DFQATT and SNEGSKA (reference sequence). CDR3 region: CSARDSSSGDTDTQYF. The CDR3, as DNA: TGCAGTGCTAGAGATTCCTCTAGCGGGGACACAGATACGCAGTATTTT.

This chain links TRBV4-1 with TRBJ2-3; D is unresolved. Germline V gene lookup returns CDR1 MGHRA and CDR2 YSYEKL. This CDR3 comprises 13 residues. Trimming pared 1 base from V and 5 bases from J, leaving 7 bases between. The CDR3 DNA is TGCGCCAGCAGCCAAGCACCCTTAGATACGCAGTATTTT. It codes for CASSQAPLDTQYF.

In its sample, this clonotype was seen many times. This chain joins TRBV20-1 and TRBJ2-1; D not certain. Germline CDR1 and CDR2: DFQATT and SNEGSKA (reference sequence). This CDR3 is built from 16 residues. The V and J ends lost 5 bases and 0 bases respectively, with 17 bases between them. CDR3 nucleotides: TGCAGTGCTCCAGCCTGGACCCCTAGCTCCTACAATGAGCAGTTCTTC. Protein sequence: CSAPAWTPSSYNEQFF.

This clonotype was detected ten times or more. The rearrangement joins TRBV7-8 to TRBJ2-1; tentatively, D is TRBD1 or TRBD2 (6 bases each). The germline CDR1 and CDR2 sequences are SGHVS and FQNEAQ. Trimming removed 8 bases at V and 2 bases at J, with 13 bases between. The CDR3 sequence is 14 residues long. As DNA, the CDR3 is TGTGCCAGCCTCAGGGGACTGACCTACAATGAGCAGTTCTTC. Protein product: CASLRGLTYNEQFF.

This clonotype was seen repeatedly, ten times or more. The chain carries TRBV2 and TRBJ2-3, with D possibly matching TRBD2 (5 bases). Trimming took 8 bases from V and 8 from J, leaving 17 bases between them. The V gene's germline CDR1 is SNHLY and CDR2 FYNNEI. The CDR3 runs to 13 residues. The CDR3 loop is CASSTTPPGTQYF. The CDR3 nucleotides are TGTGCCAGCTCGACTACCCCACCCGGTACGCAGTATTTT.

Concerning this clonotype: A much larger clone is a single base away; this may be a read error. V and J are TRBV10-3 and TRBJ1-6; D ambiguous. Germline CDR1 and CDR2: ENHRY and SYGVKD. The CDR3 is 14 residues long. The ends were cut back, 2 bases at V and 9 bases at J, with 11 bases in the middle. The chain's CDR3 is CAISESDRGSPLHF. CDR3 DNA: TGTGCCATCAGTGAGAGTGACCGCGGTTCACCCCTCCACTTT.

Worth noting for this clonotype: A read error may account for a junction end that differs from germline. The chain has TRBV28 and TRBJ2-7, with TRBD1 matching 9 bases. Germline CDR1 and CDR2: MDHEN and SYDVKM. The length of the CDR3 is 14 residues. The CDR3, as DNA: TGTGCCAGCAGTCCACAACCGGGACAGGGAGTTGCTAACTTC. Its protein product is CASSPQPGQGVANF.

This clonotype occurred a few times. The chain links TRBV20-1 to TRBJ2-2; 7 bases line up with TRBD1. Germline-derived CDR1 and CDR2 are DFQATT and SNEGSKA (reference sequence). The CDR3 extends over 14 amino acids. The trim removed 2 bases at V and 6 bases at J, leaving 6 bases unmatched. CDR3 in DNA: TGCAGTGCTAGACAGGGGGTAATCCCCGGGGAGCTGTTTTTT. Amino acids: CSARQGVIPGELFF.

The sample holds a few counts of this clonotype. This chain connects TRBV5-1 to TRBJ2-7; 9 positions agree with TRBD1. Trimming took 0 bases from V and 2 from J; bases not matched to a gene: 0. This CDR3 comprises 14 residues. Germline V gives CDR1 SGHRS, CDR2 YFSETQ. The CDR3 DNA reads TGCGCCAGCAGCTTGGGACAGGGGGCCTACGAGCAGTACTTC. The encoded protein is CASSLGQGAYEQYF.

This clonotype was seen only a few times. This rearrangement joins TRBV5-1 to TRBJ2-3; 8 positions agree with TRBD2. The trim removed 1 base at V and 1 base at J, leaving 5 bases unmatched. The CDR3 has 16 residues. In germline, CDR1 is SGHRS, CDR2 YFSETQ. The CDR3 bases are TGCGCCAGCAGCTTGAATAGCGGGGTCCGCACAGATACGCAGTATTTT. Its protein product is CASSLNSGVRTDTQYF.

The table lists this clonotype with many counts. This chain uses TRBV6-2 or TRBV6-3 with TRBJ1-1; D call uncertain. The V gene lost 7 bases and the J gene lost 7 bases, with 10 bases spanning the gap. This CDR3 is 11 amino acids long. In germline, CDR1 is MNHEY, CDR2 SVGEGT. The CDR3 DNA follows: TGTGCCAGCAAATGGATAGATGAAGCTTTCTTT. Its protein is CASKWIDEAFF.

This chain links TRBV3-1 with TRBJ2-1; D not certain. This CDR3 has 17 residues. Germline V gives CDR1 LGHDT, CDR2 YNNKEL (reference sequence). V was clipped by 0 bases and J by 7 bases, with 19 bases between them. The CDR3 loop is CASSQDYPGLGKNEQFF. CDR3 coding DNA: TGTGCCAGCAGCCAAGATTATCCGGGTTTGGGGAAGAATGAGCAGTTCTTC.

This clonotype was recorded at least ten times. The rearrangement joins TRBV29-1 to TRBJ2-4; TRBD1 matches at 8 bases. Trimming took 7 bases from V and 3 from J; bases not matched to a gene: 14. Germline V gene sequence: CDR1 SQVTM, CDR2 ANQGSEA. This CDR3 contains 16 residues. CDR3 nucleotides: TGCAGCGCTGACCCCCTGACAGGGGCTGACAAAAACATTCAGTACTTC. Translating it yields CSADPLTGADKNIQYF.

As for this clonotype: Its ends do not fully match the called genes, so a read error is possible. The rearrangement joins TRBV2 to TRBJ2-7; TRBD2 might be the D (5 bases). CDR3 length: 15 residues. Germline-derived CDR1 and CDR2 are SNHLY and FYNNEI. This CDR3 reads CASSEFAEASSEQYF. The CDR3 coding sequence is TGTGCCAGCAGTGAATTCGCGGAGGCCTCCTCCGAGCAGTACTTC.

This clonotype was counted ten times or more. The chain links TRBV28 to TRBJ1-2; D remains unclear. V lost 5 bases to trimming and J lost 4 bases, with 8 bases between them. The CDR3 sequence is 12 residues long. CDR1 is MDHEN, CDR2 SYDVKM, per germline. CDR3 nucleotide sequence: TGTGCCAGCAGTGTGGAAATCTATGGCTACACCTTC. Translation: CASSVEIYGYTF.

This clonotype was observed at least ten times. The rearrangement joins TRBV20-1 to TRBJ2-1, with D unresolved. Germline values: CDR1 DFQATT, CDR2 SNEGSKA (reference sequence). The CDR3 spans 11 residues. Trimming removed 5 bases at V and 2 bases at J, with 4 bases between. CDR3 loop: CSAGTYNEQFF. CDR3 sequence (DNA): TGCAGTGCTGGGACCTACAATGAGCAGTTCTTC.

This clonotype was counted ten times or more. This chain links TRBV24-1 with TRBJ1-4; D possibly corresponds to TRBD1 (5 bases). The CDR3 runs to 16 residues. The V end was cut by 0 bases, the J end by 2 bases, with 9 bases between. Germline CDR1 reads KGHDR; CDR2 reads SFDVKD. The CDR3 sequence: CATSDLSKGTNEKLFF. The CDR3 DNA reads as TGTGCCACCAGTGATTTGAGCAAGGGGACTAATGAAAAACTGTTTTTT.

This clonotype came up many times. This sequence joins TRBV20-1 and TRBJ1-2, with D tentatively TRBD1 (5 bases). Looked up from germline, CDR1 is DFQATT and CDR2 is SNEGSKA (reference sequence). The CDR3 sequence is 12 residues long. Trimming stripped 2 bases from V and 4 bases from J, with 8 bases between. CDR3 sequence (DNA): TGCAGTGCTAGAAGTGGGGGCTATGGCTACACCTTC. This gives the protein CSARSGGYGYTF.

This clonotype was seen at least ten times. J is TRBJ1-5 and V is TRBV6-2 or TRBV6-3, with D hard to call. The CDR3 has 12 amino acids. The V gene lost 6 bases and the J gene lost 4 bases, with 7 bases spanning the gap. Per germline, CDR1 MNHEY and CDR2 SVGEGT. CDR3 protein: CASRQRNQPQHF. In nucleotides, the CDR3 is TGTGCCAGCAGACAGAGAAATCAGCCCCAGCATTTT.

The gene calls are TRBV10-2 and TRBJ2-3, with D possibly TRBD1 on 6 matching bases. Germline-derived CDR1 and CDR2 are WSHSY and SAAADI. The CDR3 length is 15 residues. Trimming shortened V by 3 bases and J by 2 bases, and 12 bases separated the two germline ends. The CDR3 is CASSDGWGPTDTQYF. The DNA for the CDR3 is TGCGCCAGCAGTGATGGGTGGGGGCCCACAGATACGCAGTATTTT.

Notes on this clonotype: A read error is possible here, since a much larger clone lies one base away. Lacking the conserved final phenylalanine or tryptophan, this CDR3 likely reflects a read error. The DNA for the CDR3 is TGTGCCAGCAGTGCGGCGGACAGGTATTCTGAAGCTTTCTCT. It specifies CASSAADRYSEAFS. The chain combines TRBV2 with TRBJ1-1; 7 nucleotides align to TRBD1. CDR3 length: 14 amino acids. V lost 4 bases and J lost 6; bases outside the gene matches: 8. From germline, CDR1 is SNHLY and CDR2 FYNNEI.

The chain links TRBV28 to TRBJ1-2; no reliable D call. Deletions cut 5 bases from V and 0 bases from J, with 7 bases between. CDR3 length: 13 residues. Germline V CDR1 and CDR2: MDHEN, SYDVKM. The CDR3, as DNA: TGTGCCAGCAGTGGATTCCCTAACTATGGCTACACCTTC. As protein: CASSGFPNYGYTF.